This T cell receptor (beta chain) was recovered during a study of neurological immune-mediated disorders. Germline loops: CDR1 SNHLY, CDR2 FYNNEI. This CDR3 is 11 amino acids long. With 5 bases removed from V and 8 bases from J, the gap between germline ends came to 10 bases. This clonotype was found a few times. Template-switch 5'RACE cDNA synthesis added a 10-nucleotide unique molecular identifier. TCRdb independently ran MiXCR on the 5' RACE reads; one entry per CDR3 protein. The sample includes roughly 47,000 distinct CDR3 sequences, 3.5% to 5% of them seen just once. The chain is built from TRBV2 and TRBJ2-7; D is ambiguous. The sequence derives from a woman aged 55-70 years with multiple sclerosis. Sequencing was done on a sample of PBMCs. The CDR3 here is CASSIREKQYV. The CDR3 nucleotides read TGTGCCAGCAGTATCAGAGAAAAGCAGTACGTC.